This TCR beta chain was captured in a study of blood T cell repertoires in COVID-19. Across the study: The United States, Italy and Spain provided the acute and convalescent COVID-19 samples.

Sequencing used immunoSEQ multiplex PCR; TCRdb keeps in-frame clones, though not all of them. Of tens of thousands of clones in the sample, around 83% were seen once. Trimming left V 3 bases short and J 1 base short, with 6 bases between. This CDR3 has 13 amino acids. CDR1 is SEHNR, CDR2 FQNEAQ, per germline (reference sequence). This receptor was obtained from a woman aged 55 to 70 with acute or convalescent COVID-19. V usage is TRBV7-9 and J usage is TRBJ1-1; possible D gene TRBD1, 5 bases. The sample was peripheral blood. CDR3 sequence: CASSFTGNTEAFF. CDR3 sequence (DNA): TGTGCCAGCAGCTTTACAGGGAACACTGAAGCTTTCTTT.